These 12 T cell receptor beta chains came from one sample sequenced in a study of T-cell reconstitution after alpha-beta-depleted transplantation in children (dated by TCRdb to 2015 to 2016). Library prep was done by PCR. TCRdb lists the instrument as Illumina HiSeq 2500. Molecular barcoding was employed in the preparation of TCR libraries, with unique molecular identifiers being used to normalize TCRbeta repertoire quantification. TCRdb reprocessing: public reads trimmed at Q25 with fastp, clones called with MiXCR, in-frame beta chains kept. Every CDR3 protein is listed once, alongside the most common genes and DNA of its rows. The sample table holds some 490,000 distinct CDR3 sequences, of which approximately 13% were seen once. Together, the top ten hold over 5.5% of the sample. The source was PBMCs from the stem cell graft donor, collected from the stem cell graft. The receptors come from a human donor who donated a stem cell graft to a child with combined immunodeficiency.

This clonotype was observed a handful of times. The chain links TRBV7-6 to TRBJ2-5, with D possibly called TRBD1 or TRBD2 (5 bases each). This CDR3 spans 19 amino acids. V gave up 0 bases and J gave up 2 bases, with 22 bases separating them. Germline CDR1 SGHVS, CDR2 FNYEAQ. In nucleotides, the CDR3 is TGTGCCAGCAGCTTAGCGCGAGGAGGCGTGAGGTACAGGCAAGAGACCCAGTACTTC. This encodes CASSLARGGVRYRQETQYF.

The CDR3 sequence: CASSQGATENTEAFF. CDR3 in DNA: TGCGCCAGCAGCCAAGGAGCGACAGAGAACACTGAAGCTTTCTTT. V is TRBV4-3 and J is TRBJ1-1; possible D gene TRBD1, 5 bases. Trimming removed 1 base from V and 1 base from J, with 10 bases in between. Germline CDR1 LGHNA, CDR2 YSLEER. This CDR3 region has 15 residues.

This clonotype came up a few times. V and J are TRBV7-9 and TRBJ2-7; D is perhaps TRBD1 (5 bases). The CDR3 contains 13 residues. In germline, CDR1 is SEHNR, CDR2 FQNEAQ (reference sequence). Trimming shortened V by 3 bases and J by 5 bases, and 11 bases separated the two germline ends. The CDR3 loop is CASSLPGWHEQYF. CDR3 in DNA: TGTGCCAGCAGCTTGCCAGGGTGGCACGAGCAGTACTTC. The full variable domain, its missing parts supplied by reference TRBV7-9 and TRBJ2-7, is DTGVSQNPRHKITKRGQNVTFRCDPISEHNRLYWYRQTLGQGPEFLTYFQNEAQLEKSRLLSDRFSAERPKGSFSTLEIQRTEQGDSAMYLCASSLPGWHEQYFGPGTRLTVT.

This clonotype was picked up many times. This rearrangement joins TRBV4-3 to TRBJ2-2; D might be TRBD1 (6 bases). The CDR3 contains 17 residues. Germline CDR1 LGHNA, CDR2 YSLEER. V lost 1 base and J lost 7, with 19 bases in between. As DNA, the CDR3 is TGCGCCAGCAGCCAAGGGATAAGGGACACCTTATTCGGGGAGCTGTTTTTT. Protein sequence: CASSQGIRDTLFGELFF.

The J gene is TRBJ1-4, the V gene TRBV28; TRBD1 might be the D (5 bases). The germline gives CDR1 MDHEN, CDR2 SYDVKM. The CDR3 runs 17 residues. The germline V and J ends were trimmed by 3 bases and 3 bases, with 17 bases remaining between them. CDR3 coding DNA: TGTGCCAGCAGTTTTAGCGTTTGGGGGATTGCTAATGAAAAACTGTTTTTT. Its protein product is CASSFSVWGIANEKLFF.

This clonotype was observed a few times. DNA for the CDR3: TGCGCCAGCAGCCTTGCCAGAGAGAACACTGAAGCTTTCTTT. This codes for CASSLARENTEAFF. The rearrangement joins TRBV5-1 to TRBJ1-1; D uncertain. CDR1 and CDR2 (germline): SGHRS, YFSETQ. This CDR3 has 14 residues. V lost 4 bases, J lost 1 base, and 11 bases lay in between.

V and J are TRBV6-2 or TRBV6-3 and TRBJ2-1; 14 nucleotides agree with TRBD2. CDR1 is MNHEY, CDR2 SVGEGT, per germline. Trimming cost V 2 bases and J 0 bases; bases outside gene matches: 9. The CDR3 is 20 amino acids. CDR3 loop: CASSYPGLAGASSSYNEQFF. The CDR3 region has the DNA TGTGCCAGCAGTTACCCGGGACTAGCGGGAGCTAGCAGCTCCTACAATGAGCAGTTCTTC.

There are many counts of this clonotype. This chain uses TRBV19 with TRBJ1-3, with D unclear. The germline V gene encodes CDR1 LNHDA and CDR2 SQIVND (reference sequence). Trimming took off 6 bases at V and 4 bases at J, with 10 bases between the two ends. This CDR3 is 13 amino acids long. CDR3 nucleotide sequence: TGTGCCAGTAGGCCGACGGAAGGAAACACCATATATTTT. Its translation is CASRPTEGNTIYF.

This chain connects TRBV4-3 to TRBJ2-1, with D hard to call. Germline V gene sequence: CDR1 LGHNA, CDR2 YSLEER. The CDR3 is 16 amino acids. Deletions cut 4 bases from V and 2 bases from J, with 15 bases between. CDR3 DNA sequence: TGCGCCAGCAGCCCTTTGTACGTTTCTCCCTACAATGAGCAGTTCTTC. Protein product: CASSPLYVSPYNEQFF.

J is TRBJ2-3 and V is TRBV3-1, with 10 bases matching TRBD2. The V segment lost 5 bases and the J segment 2 bases; nucleotides outside the gene matches: 7. The germline CDR1 and CDR2 sequences are LGHDT and YNNKEL (reference sequence). This CDR3 contains 16 residues. CDR3: CASSKLAGGITDTQYF. CDR3 in DNA: TGTGCCAGCAGCAAGTTAGCGGGGGGAATCACAGATACGCAGTATTTT.

This clonotype was seen a few times. The chain couples TRBV9 to TRBJ2-3; D may be TRBD1 or TRBD2 (5 bases each). The V end was cut by 4 bases, the J end by 0 bases, with 12 bases between. This CDR3 has 15 amino acids. Germline V gene data show CDR1 as SGDLS and CDR2 as YYNGEE. The DNA for the CDR3 is TGTGCCAGCAGCCCTGGGGGAGCTAGCACAGATACGCAGTATTTT. It yields the protein CASSPGGASTDTQYF.

This clonotype has ten or more counts. The rearrangement uses TRBV20-1 and TRBJ1-2, with D perhaps TRBD1 (5 bases). The CDR3 covers 14 residues. V dropped 0 bases and J dropped 1 base, with 9 bases sitting between them. Looked up from germline, CDR1 is DFQATT and CDR2 is SNEGSKA (reference sequence). The CDR3 bases are TGCAGTGCTAGAGATGACGACAGTAACTATGGCTACACCTTC. It specifies CSARDDDSNYGYTF.